The clone carrying this TCR beta chain rates as medium-sized. Its antigen is undetermined. The sample is drawn from a study of vaccination and CD4 T cells after COVID-19. The Oncomine TCR Beta short-read assay was applied to DNA of cultured CD4+ T cells. Using its own MiXCR run on the PCR reads, TCRdb lists one record per CDR3 protein. In the table there are some 11,000 distinct CDR3 sequences, 30% of which are singletons. Trimming shortened V by 6 bases and J by 4 bases, and 9 bases separated the two germline ends. The CDR3 runs 12 residues. Per the germline V gene, CDR1 is LNHDA and CDR2 is SQIVND (reference sequence). Treatment here: 10-day PBMC culture with coronavirus spike peptide pools or control peptides (ViraFEST assay). Negative selection purified CD4+ T cells after approximately eleven days of culture.

The V call is TRBV19, the J call TRBJ1-2; the D gene is possibly TRBD1 (5 bases). Input material: cultured CD4+ T cells from blood. The TCR sequence derives from a human donor with COVID-19. This CDR3 is CASRDKIYGYTF. The CDR3, as DNA: TGTGCCAGTAGGGACAAAATCTATGGCTACACCTTC.